This TCR beta chain was sequenced during a study of T cells after yellow fever vaccination. Points from the study as a whole: Researchers cautioned that FACS-sorted repertoires could harbor abundant clonotypes contaminating from the bulk population. Most clones from primary vaccination resurfaced after the booster (approximately 97% CD4, 70% to 90% CD8).

On this clonotype itself: What it binds is not known.

J gave up 1 base and V 2 bases, and 8 bases lay outside the gene matches. From germline, CDR1 is MNHEY and CDR2 SVGEGT. This CDR3 is 17 amino acids long. Template switching with 5'RACE generated the TCR cDNA and added a universal primer site and UMIs. Using its own MiXCR run on the 5' RACE reads, TCRdb lists one record per CDR3 protein. This table has about 430,000 distinct CDR3 sequences, 15% to 20% appearing once. This sequence joins TRBV6-2 or TRBV6-3 and TRBJ1-5; 7 bases line up with TRBD1. This receptor was obtained from a man aged 18 to 35 who received the YFV17D yellow fever vaccine. This material consisted of PBMCs, taken before the yellow fever booster vaccination. The CDR3 coding sequence is TGTGCCAGCAGTTACGGTACCACAGGGGTGAGCAATCAGCCCCAGCATTTT. It specifies CASSYGTTGVSNQPQHF.